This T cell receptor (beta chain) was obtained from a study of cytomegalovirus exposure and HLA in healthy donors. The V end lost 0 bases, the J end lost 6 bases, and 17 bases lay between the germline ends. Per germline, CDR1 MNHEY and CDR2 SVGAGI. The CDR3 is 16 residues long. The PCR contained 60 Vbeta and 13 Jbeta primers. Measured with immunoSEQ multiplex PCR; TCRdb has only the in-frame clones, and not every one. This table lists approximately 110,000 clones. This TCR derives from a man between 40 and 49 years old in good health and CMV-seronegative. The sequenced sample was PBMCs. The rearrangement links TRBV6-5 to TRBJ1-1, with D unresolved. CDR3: CASSYSLGVSRAEAFF. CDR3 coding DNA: TGTGCCAGCAGTTACTCGCTCGGGGTTTCGAGGGCTGAAGCTTTCTTT.